This T cell receptor (beta chain) originates from a study of T cells in Graves' hyperthyroidism and ophthalmopathy. Study-wide context: Peripheral blood was secured at the point of initial diagnosis, before any treatment.

On this clonotype itself: Its antigen is not identified.

The V end was cut by 5 bases, the J end by 4 bases, with 12 bases between. This CDR3 is 14 amino acids long. Germline V gene lookup returns CDR1 SEHNR and CDR2 FQNEAQ (reference sequence). Clinicians diagnosed patients from clinical symptoms, serum thyroxine and TRAb, thyroid ultrasound and orbital computed tomography. Overall study findings and caveats: Separating ophthalmopathy from stable hyperthyroidism was achieved by a 13 V-J model. Blood held most thyroid clonotypes expanded above 0.001 frequency.

TCR beta CDR3 regions were amplified from RNA. The TCR CDR3 was amplified in a first-round RT-PCR using the HTBI primer set. TCRdb reanalysed the multiplex PCR reads using MiXCR and keeps one entry per CDR3 protein. This table has about 640,000 distinct CDR3 sequences, under 25% appearing once. The receptor comes from a man in his thirties or forties with Graves' ophthalmopathy. The genes are TRBV7-9 and TRBJ2-1; D unresolved. Sequenced material: blood. The CDR3 region is CASSQPPGYNEQFF. DNA of the CDR3: TGTGCCAGCAGCCAGCCGCCCGGGTACAATGAGCAGTTCTTC.